These 20 T cell receptor beta chains came from one sample sequenced in a study of graft-versus-host responses after intestinal transplantation. No antigen is known for these receptors. Only in-frame clones appear in the TCRdb table, and some are missing; sequencing was by immunoSEQ multiplex PCR. The sample consists of under 150,000 clones, 80% to 95% of them appearing once. Material: unstimulated CD4+ T cells sorted from spleen or lymph node cells, obtained before intestinal transplant. The receptor set was obtained from a human donor who received an intestinal transplant.

This sequence joins TRBV6-6 and TRBJ2-7; weak D call: TRBD1 (5 bases). Trimming took off 4 bases at V and 2 bases at J, with 9 bases between the two ends. Germline CDR1 MNHNY, CDR2 SVGAGI (reference sequence). The CDR3 covers 13 residues. CDR3 DNA sequence: TGTGCCAGCAGTTCAGGGTTTCCCTACGAGCAGTACTTC. Its protein is CASSSGFPYEQYF.

The chain couples TRBV5-1 to TRBJ2-7, with D maybe TRBD1 (5 bases). Germline V gives CDR1 SGHRS, CDR2 YFSETQ. V lost 4 bases and J lost 1, with 18 bases in between. The CDR3 runs 16 residues. The CDR3 reads CASSRADSHPSYEQYF. CDR3 nucleotide sequence: TGCGCCAGCAGCCGTGCCGACAGCCACCCTTCCTACGAGCAGTACTTC. Full variable domain (rest looked up from reference TRBV5-1 and TRBJ2-7): KAGVTQTPRYLIKTRGQQVTLSCSPISGHRSVSWYQQTPGQGLQFLFEYFSETQRNKGNFPGRFSGRQFSNSRSEMNVSTLELGDSALYLCASSRADSHPSYEQYFGPGTRLTVT.

This clone has just one count. The V gene is TRBV19, the J gene TRBJ1-3; D not resolved. The length of the CDR3 is 12 residues. The germline gives CDR1 LNHDA, CDR2 SQIVND (reference sequence). V gave up 4 bases and J gave up 6 bases, with 7 bases separating them. Here the CDR3 reads CASSRMSNTIYF. CDR3 DNA sequence: TGTGCCAGTAGTAGGATGTCAAACACCATATATTTT.

The genes are TRBV25-1 and TRBJ2-7, with TRBD1 matching over 7 bases. CDR3 length equals 15 residues. Germline CDR1 and CDR2: MGHDK and SYGVNS. V lost 5 bases to trimming and J lost 1 base; unmatched junction nucleotides: 8. The CDR3 nucleotides are TGTGCCAGCAGTAACCCCGGGACAGCATCCTACGAGCAGTACTTC. This translates into CASSNPGTASYEQYF.

The chain joins TRBV6-6 to TRBJ1-1; D unresolved. Per the germline V gene, CDR1 is MNHNY and CDR2 is SVGAGI (reference sequence). This CDR3 region has 10 residues. V lost 5 bases, J lost 7 bases, and 5 bases lay in between. The CDR3 is CASSRSEAFF. The CDR3 nucleotides read TGTGCCAGCAGTCGCAGTGAAGCTTTCTTT.

This clone was counted once. The rearrangement joins TRBV7-3 to TRBJ2-1; 9 nucleotides line up with TRBD2. The CDR3 totals 18 residues. V was pared by 0 bases and J by 6 bases, with 12 bases of the junction left unmatched. Germline V lookup: CDR1 SGHTA, CDR2 FQGTGA. The CDR3 DNA is TGTGCCAGCAGCTTAACCCGGATAGCGGGAGATAGGGGCAATGAGCAGTTCTTC. Amino acid sequence: CASSLTRIAGDRGNEQFF.

The chain is built from TRBV7-9 and TRBJ1-4; TRBD1 might be the D (5 bases). Germline CDR1 reads SEHNR; CDR2 reads FQNEAQ (reference sequence). There are 13 residues in the CDR3. V dropped 4 bases and J dropped 8 bases, with 11 bases sitting between them. The DNA for the CDR3 is TGTGCCAGCAGCTGGGGCGCGAGGGAAAAACTGTTTTTT. The encoded protein is CASSWGAREKLFF.

The J gene is TRBJ2-1, the V gene TRBV14; D is possibly TRBD1 or TRBD2 (5 bases each). Germline V gene data show CDR1 as SGHDN and CDR2 as FVKESK. V gave up 2 bases and J gave up 8 bases, with 10 bases separating them. The CDR3 consists of 13 residues. The CDR3 nucleotides are TGTGCCAGCAGCCAAAACTTGGGGGATGAGCAGTTCTTC. Translation gives CASSQNLGDEQFF.

This sequence joins TRBV10-3 and TRBJ1-2, with unresolved D. This CDR3 is built from 11 residues. The V end lost 3 bases, the J end lost 5 bases, and 4 bases lay between the germline ends. Looked up from germline, CDR1 is ENHRY and CDR2 is SYGVKD. For the CDR3, the DNA is TGTGCCATCAGTGACGGGTATGGCTACACCTTC. This encodes CAISDGYGYTF.

The chain carries TRBV30 and TRBJ2-2; D remains unclear. CDR1 and CDR2 (germline): GTSNPN, SVGIG (reference sequence). V dropped 5 bases and J dropped 1 base, with 2 bases sitting between them. The CDR3 spans 11 residues. The CDR3 here is CAWENTGELFF. The CDR3, as DNA: TGTGCCTGGGAGAACACCGGGGAGCTGTTTTTT.

V is TRBV20-1 and J is TRBJ2-7; D might be TRBD1 or TRBD2, each matching 5 bases. The V end was cut by 7 bases, the J end by 9 bases, with 16 bases between. Looked up from germline, CDR1 is DFQATT and CDR2 is SNEGSKA (reference sequence). CDR3 size: 11 residues. CDR3 sequence (DNA): TGCAGTGTTCCGGGACCTACATCGCAGTACTTC. Amino acids: CSVPGPTSQYF.

The genes are TRBV5-6 and TRBJ2-7, with 12 bases lining up with TRBD2. CDR3 length: 16 amino acids. The V segment lost 3 bases and the J segment 0 bases; nucleotides outside the gene matches: 4. Germline values: CDR1 SGHDT, CDR2 YYEEEE. The CDR3 sequence: CASSWGLAGNSYEQYF. The CDR3 coding sequence is TGTGCCAGCAGCTGGGGACTAGCGGGTAACTCCTACGAGCAGTACTTC.

In its sample, this clone was seen once. The chain combines TRBV28 with TRBJ1-2; 7 bases align to TRBD1. Germline V gene lookup returns CDR1 MDHEN and CDR2 SYDVKM. The CDR3 is 16 amino acids. Unmatched junction bases numbered 8, after V lost 4 bases and J lost 0 bases. The CDR3 DNA reads as TGTGCCAGCAGTTCGGGGGACAGCTCCTCTAACTATGGCTACACCTTC. Translation: CASSSGDSSSNYGYTF.

This rearrangement joins TRBV5-5 to TRBJ1-3; D is perhaps TRBD1 (5 bases). Trimming stripped 4 bases from V and 0 bases from J, with 17 bases between. Germline V gene lookup returns CDR1 SGHKS and CDR2 YYEKEE (reference sequence). The CDR3 covers 17 residues. The DNA of the CDR3 is TGTGCCAGCAGCCCCGGACAAGGGCCAATCTCTGGAAACACCATATATTTT. It is translated as CASSPGQGPISGNTIYF.

The chain employs TRBV6-6 and TRBJ1-5; D remains ambiguous. The CDR3 spans 15 residues. The germline V gene encodes CDR1 MNHNY and CDR2 SVGAGI (reference sequence). V gave up 2 bases and J gave up 0 bases, with 8 bases separating them. The CDR3 region is CASSYGAYSNQPQHF. CDR3 DNA: TGTGCCAGCAGTTACGGTGCGTATAGCAATCAGCCCCAGCATTTT.

The V and J genes are TRBV28 and TRBJ2-2, with D perhaps TRBD1 (5 bases). CDR3 length: 13 amino acids. The V and J ends lost 5 bases and 5 bases respectively, with 9 bases between them. Germline lookup yields CDR1 MDHEN and CDR2 SYDVKM. CDR3 sequence (DNA): TGTGCCAGCAGTCCCCCAGGGACCGGGGAGCTGTTTTTT. It encodes CASSPPGTGELFF.

The CDR3, as DNA: TGTGCCAGCAGTGACCCGACTAGCCTCAACACCGGGGAGCTGTTTTTT. It yields the protein CASSDPTSLNTGELFF. V is TRBV6-4 and J is TRBJ2-2; 7 bases match TRBD2. Germline values: CDR1 MRHNA, CDR2 SNTAGT. V lost 2 bases to trimming and J lost 2 bases; unmatched junction nucleotides: 5. The CDR3 loop spans 16 amino acids.

The CDR3 DNA reads as TGCGCCAGCAGCCGACTAGAGTACGAGACCCAGTACTTC. It yields the protein CASSRLEYETQYF. The chain is built from TRBV4-1 and TRBJ2-5; tentatively, D is TRBD2 (6 bases). This CDR3 spans 13 amino acids. The ends were cut back, 4 bases at V and 5 bases at J, with 11 bases in the middle. CDR1 is MGHRA, CDR2 YSYEKL, per germline.

This rearrangement joins TRBV5-1 to TRBJ2-7; D is ambiguous. Trimming pared 4 bases from V and 2 bases from J, leaving 22 bases between. The CDR3 sequence is 17 residues long. Germline V gene data show CDR1 as SGHRS and CDR2 as YFSETQ. The CDR3 is CASSHTTPAKRAYEQYF. The CDR3 nucleotides are TGCGCCAGCAGCCACACTACTCCGGCCAAAAGGGCCTACGAGCAGTACTTC.

The V call is TRBV6-1, the J call TRBJ2-7, with a tentative D call TRBD1 (6 bases). Trimming took 6 bases from V and 3 from J, leaving 12 bases between them. CDR1 and CDR2 from the germline V gene are MNHNS and SASEGT. This CDR3 has 13 residues. The CDR3 DNA reads as TGTGCCAGCAGAGGACAGTTTAACTACGAGCAGTACTTC. This codes for CASRGQFNYEQYF.